The clone carrying this TCR beta chain showed up many times. As yet, its antigen is unknown. This record belongs to a study of T cells in Graves' hyperthyroidism and ophthalmopathy. The TCR beta CDR3 regions underwent amplification using RNA transcripts as the source. Using the HTBI primer set, a first-round RT-PCR was run on the TCR CDR3. TCRdb ran MiXCR on the multiplex PCR reads and lists one entry per CDR3 protein. This repertoire shows approximately 520,000 distinct CDR3 sequences, around 22% found once; its top ten account for around 11%. The source of the PBMCs was less than 12 ml of fresh peripheral blood. Broader study findings: Within blood appeared most thyroid clonotypes that had expanded above 0.001.

The CDR3 has 14 residues. Germline values: CDR1 SGHAT, CDR2 FQNNGV. V lost 5 bases to trimming and J lost 3 bases; unmatched junction nucleotides: 7. The sequenced material came from blood. The clonotype comes from a woman aged 25 to 39 with Graves' ophthalmopathy. The chain couples TRBV11-2 to TRBJ2-7; 7 bases align to TRBD1. The CDR3 spells CASSPDRDFYEQYF. DNA of the CDR3: TGTGCCAGCAGCCCAGACAGGGATTTCTACGAGCAGTACTTC.